Listed here is a single T cell receptor (beta chain). Profiled with immunoSEQ multiplex PCR; TCRdb holds only in-frame clones, not every one. Counted here are 100,000 or so clones, 90% to 95% occurring once; the ten biggest clones make up around 0.9%. The sample originates from a study of T cell changes during pregnancy in multiple sclerosis. This sample comprised peripheral blood, obtained before pregnancy. The receptor was isolated from a female donor with multiple sclerosis, enrolled in a pregnancy study.

In nucleotides, the CDR3 is TGTGCTAGTGGTTTGGTAAAAGCCGGGAGGGCCTACGAGCAGTACTTC. It specifies CASGLVKAGRAYEQYF. This chain uses TRBV12-5 with TRBJ2-7; 8 bases align to TRBD2. V lost 0 bases to trimming and J lost 2 bases; unmatched junction nucleotides: 6. This CDR3 is built from 16 residues. The germline V gene encodes CDR1 LGHNT and CDR2 FRNRAP.